Sequencing of this T cell receptor (beta chain) was carried out in a study of T cells in Graves' hyperthyroidism and ophthalmopathy. Study-wide findings and caveats: Model output signaled ophthalmopathy a median roughly six months ahead of onset.

This clonotype occurred a few times. Antigen unknown. The germline V gene has CDR1 SGHNT and CDR2 YENEEA. The CDR3 loop spans 14 amino acids. V shed 6 bases and J shed 1 base, with 12 bases lying between them. Regions amplified from RNA transcripts were the TCR beta CDR3 regions. A set of HTBI primers served as the primers for a first-round RT-PCR of the TCR CDR3. Via MiXCR, TCRdb re-called the multiplex PCR reads, giving one row per CDR3 protein. The sample has fewer than 650,000 distinct CDR3 sequences; approximately 14% are singletons. Uncontrolled infection, other autoimmune disease, pregnancy or lactation barred patients from enrollment.

The chain carries TRBV11-3 and TRBJ1-2; D unclear. The sequenced material came from blood. This receptor was taken from a woman under 40 with Graves' hyperthyroidism that later progressed to Graves' ophthalmopathy. This CDR3 is CASSGGGINYGYTF. CDR3 nucleotide sequence: TGTGCCAGCAGTGGCGGCGGAATTAACTATGGCTACACCTTC.